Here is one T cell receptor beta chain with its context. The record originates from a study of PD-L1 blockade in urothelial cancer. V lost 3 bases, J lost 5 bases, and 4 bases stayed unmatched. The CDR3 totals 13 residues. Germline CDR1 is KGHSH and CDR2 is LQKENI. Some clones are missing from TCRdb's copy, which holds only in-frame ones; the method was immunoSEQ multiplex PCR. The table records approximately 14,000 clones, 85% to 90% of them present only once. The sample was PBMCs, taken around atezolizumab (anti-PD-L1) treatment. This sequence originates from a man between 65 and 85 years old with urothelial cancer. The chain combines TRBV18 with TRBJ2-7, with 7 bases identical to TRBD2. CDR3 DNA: TGTGCCAGCTCACCGGGGGGGTACGACGAGCAGTACTTC. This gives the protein CASSPGGYDEQYF.